This entry lists 23 T cell receptor beta chains sequenced from one sample in a study of PD-1 blockade in classical Hodgkin lymphoma. Produced via immunoSEQ multiplex PCR; TCRdb's table is partial and in-frame only. The data contain 40,000 or so clones, around 83% of them singletons. Every patient experienced relapse after autologous stem cell transplantation, and brentuximab vedotin exposure varied. The sample was peripheral blood mononuclear cells (PBMCs), taken before the second cycle of nivolumab. These receptor sequences come from a human donor with classical Hodgkin lymphoma.

The chain joins TRBV4-3 to TRBJ2-2; no clear D. Germline V gene sequence: CDR1 LGHNA, CDR2 YSLEER. V was shortened by 4 bases and J by 6 bases, with 6 bases between the two germline ends. CDR3 size: 12 residues. CDR3 nucleotides: TGCGCCAGCAGCCGAGTAGCCGGGGAGCTGTTTTTT. Translation gives CASSRVAGELFF.

This chain links TRBV5-6 with TRBJ1-2; 9 nucleotides line up with TRBD1. Unmatched junction bases numbered 5, after V lost 4 bases and J lost 7 bases. The germline V gene encodes CDR1 SGHDT and CDR2 YYEEEE. This CDR3 contains 13 residues. The CDR3: CASSRDRESGYTF. As DNA, the CDR3 is TGTGCCAGCAGCCGGGACAGGGAAAGTGGCTACACCTTC.

V usage is TRBV9 and J usage is TRBJ1-1, with D unresolved. Trimming cost V 0 bases and J 4 bases, with 13 bases left between them. The V gene's germline CDR1 is SGDLS and CDR2 YYNGEE. This CDR3 region has 15 residues. The CDR3: CASSVGGTPTTEAFF. The CDR3 region has the DNA TGTGCCAGCAGCGTAGGTGGCACCCCGACCACTGAAGCTTTCTTT.

This sequence joins TRBV7-9 and TRBJ2-5; D is undetermined. CDR3 length: 13 amino acids. Germline V lookup: CDR1 SEHNR, CDR2 FQNEAQ (reference sequence). Trimming removed 5 bases from V and 5 bases from J, with 12 bases in between. Written as DNA, the CDR3 is TGTGCCAGCAGCCCCCCGGGTAGGGAGACCCAGTACTTC. This codes for CASSPPGRETQYF.

The chain links TRBV7-6 to TRBJ2-5; 7 bases are shared with TRBD2. From germline, CDR1 is SGHVS and CDR2 FNYEAQ. There are 16 residues in the CDR3. The ends lost 4 bases at V and 5 bases at J; junction bases unmatched: 13. The CDR3 DNA is TGTGCCAGCAGCTCCACCCTGGGACTAAGGCGGGAGACCCAGTACTTC. Residues: CASSSTLGLRRETQYF.

V is TRBV7-9 and J is TRBJ1-1; tentative D call: TRBD1 (6 bases). The V gene lost 5 bases and the J gene lost 1 base, with 14 bases spanning the gap. Germline V gives CDR1 SEHNR, CDR2 FQNEAQ (reference sequence). CDR3 size: 15 residues. The chain's CDR3 is CASSGGGTQNTEAFF. The CDR3 bases are TGTGCCAGCAGCGGAGGTGGGACACAGAACACTGAAGCTTTCTTT.

This chain links TRBV27 with TRBJ2-7; 12 nucleotides align to TRBD2. The CDR3 runs 13 residues. From germline, CDR1 is MNHEY and CDR2 SMNVEV (reference sequence). V lost 5 bases to trimming and J lost 4 bases; unmatched junction nucleotides: 0. The CDR3 DNA reads as TGTGCCAGCAGTGGGACTAGCGGGTACGAGCAGTACTTC. Protein sequence: CASSGTSGYEQYF.

This clone came up a few times. The chain uses TRBV2 and TRBJ2-3; a possible D gene is TRBD2 (6 bases). The CDR3 spans 16 residues. Germline V gives CDR1 SNHLY, CDR2 FYNNEI. Between the trimmed V and J ends, which lost 4 bases and 1 base, there was a span of 15 bases. CDR3 bases: TGTGCCAGCAGTGTGGGTATAGGGGAGGGCACAGATACGCAGTATTTT. Translated: CASSVGIGEGTDTQYF.

V usage is TRBV18 and J usage is TRBJ1-4; 8 bases fit TRBD1. CDR3 size: 16 residues. The V and J ends lost 3 bases and 2 bases, in that order; junction bases with no gene match: 5. Looked up from germline, CDR1 is KGHSH and CDR2 is LQKENI. The CDR3 is CASSPRQGTTNEKLFF. Written as DNA, the CDR3 is TGTGCCAGCTCACCCCGACAGGGGACCACTAATGAAAAACTGTTTTTT.

The V and J genes are TRBV29-1 and TRBJ2-3, with D hard to call. This CDR3 contains 12 residues. Germline V lookup: CDR1 SQVTM, CDR2 ANQGSEA. V was shortened by 2 bases and J by 6 bases, with 9 bases between the two germline ends. CDR3: CSVEHGLDTQYF. The CDR3 nucleotides read TGCAGCGTTGAACACGGCCTGGATACGCAGTATTTT.

This clone has a single count. The chain joins TRBV21-1 to TRBJ2-4; the D call TRBD1 from the table was never checked on the DNA. TRBV21-1 is shown as a pseudogene. This CDR3 contains 18 residues. This CDR3 is CASSKSGAGTKRKNIQYF. The CDR3 DNA follows: TGTGCCAGCAGCAAAAGTGGGGCAGGCACAAAACGCAAAAACATTCAGTACTTC.

The chain is built from TRBV9 and TRBJ2-1; no clear D. Germline CDR1 reads SGDLS; CDR2 reads YYNGEE. The CDR3 is 13 residues long. V was pared by 0 bases and J by 5 bases, with 6 bases between. CDR3 amino acids: CASSVGPHNEQFF. The CDR3 region has the DNA TGTGCCAGCAGCGTAGGACCCCACAATGAGCAGTTCTTC.

This clone is a singleton in its sample. The chain employs TRBV27 and TRBJ1-1, with D uncertain. Germline CDR1 MNHEY, CDR2 SMNVEV (reference sequence). This CDR3 contains 13 residues. The V and J ends lost 2 bases and 1 base respectively, with 5 bases between them. This chain's CDR3 is CASSLPGNTEAFF. The DNA for the CDR3 is TGTGCCAGCAGTTTACCGGGGAACACTGAAGCTTTCTTT.

This chain uses TRBV9 with TRBJ2-2; D possibly corresponds to TRBD2 (6 bases). Looked up from germline, CDR1 is SGDLS and CDR2 is YYNGEE. V dropped 1 base and J dropped 5 bases, with 12 bases sitting between them. This CDR3 region has 15 residues. This CDR3 reads CASSVYGRGTGELFF. The CDR3 bases are TGTGCCAGCAGCGTATACGGGAGAGGAACCGGGGAGCTGTTTTTT.

This chain connects TRBV13 to TRBJ2-1, with D uncertain. The V end was cut by 5 bases, the J end by 4 bases, with 6 bases between. The CDR3 length is 12 residues. Germline CDR1 is PRHDT and CDR2 is FYEKMQ (reference sequence). The CDR3: CASSPPYNEQFF. CDR3 in DNA: TGTGCCAGCAGCCCCCCTTACAATGAGCAGTTCTTC.

This clone was seen only once. The J gene is TRBJ1-2, the V gene TRBV19; a possible D gene is TRBD1 (6 bases). This CDR3 has 12 amino acids. Germline V gene data show CDR1 as LNHDA and CDR2 as SQIVND (reference sequence). V was cut by 3 bases and J by 6 bases, with 8 bases left in between. This CDR3 reads CASSMDRNGYTF. The CDR3 coding sequence is TGTGCCAGTAGTATGGACAGAAATGGCTACACCTTC.

The V gene is TRBV27, the J gene TRBJ2-7; possible D gene TRBD1, 6 bases. V was pared by 0 bases and J by 4 bases, with 13 bases between. The CDR3 spans 15 residues. CDR1 is MNHEY and CDR2 is SMNVEV in the germline V gene (reference sequence). CDR3 loop: CASSLSKGTLYEQYF. The CDR3 coding sequence is TGTGCCAGCAGTTTATCGAAAGGGACACTATACGAGCAGTACTTC.

In this sample, this clone turned up once. V gene TRBV19 combines with J gene TRBJ1-5, with D perhaps matching TRBD1 (6 bases). V was shortened by 2 bases and J by 0 bases, with 14 bases between the two germline ends. Germline V gene lookup returns CDR1 LNHDA and CDR2 SQIVND (reference sequence). The CDR3 is 17 amino acids. The CDR3 sequence: CASSIQGRGVSNQPQHF. CDR3 DNA: TGTGCCAGTAGTATACAGGGAAGGGGGGTTAGCAATCAGCCCCAGCATTTT.

This rearrangement joins TRBV6-1 to TRBJ2-7; 8 bases map to TRBD2. The germline gives CDR1 MNHNS, CDR2 SASEGT. J lost 4 bases, V lost 4 bases, and 15 bases had no gene match. The CDR3 loop spans 17 amino acids. The CDR3 loop reads CASSASPPRGGRYEQYF. The CDR3 DNA is TGTGCCAGCAGTGCATCTCCCCCCCGGGGGGGGAGGTACGAGCAGTACTTC.

The chain has TRBV18 and TRBJ2-5; TRBD2 agrees at 13 bases. Trimming removed 0 bases from V and 9 bases from J; junction bases left unmatched: 13. The CDR3 extends over 18 amino acids. The V gene's germline CDR1 is KGHSH and CDR2 LQKENI. The DNA for the CDR3 is TGTGCCAGCTCACCACCCGGACTAGCGGGGGCCCGCCCGGAGGCCCAGTACTTC. Translated: CASSPPGLAGARPEAQYF. The full variable domain, its missing parts supplied by reference TRBV18 and TRBJ2-5, is NAGVMQNPRHLVRRRGQEARLRCSPMKGHSHVYWYRQLPEEGLKFMVYLQKENIIDESGMPKERFSAEFPKEGPSILRIQQVVRGDSAAYFCASSPPGLAGARPEAQYFGPGTRLLVL.

This clone was seen a few times. The gene calls are TRBV6-4 and TRBJ2-2; 7 bases are a match to TRBD1. CDR3 size: 16 residues. Per the germline V gene, CDR1 is MRHNA and CDR2 is SNTAGT. V lost 3 bases, J lost 1 base, and 5 bases stayed unmatched. In DNA, the CDR3 is TGTGCCAGCAGTGAGACAGGGAATTGGAACACCGGGGAGCTGTTTTTT. This codes for CASSETGNWNTGELFF.

This clone was observed a few times. This chain uses TRBV7-9 with TRBJ1-6, with D possibly TRBD1 on 6 matching bases. Germline V CDR1 and CDR2: SEHNR, FQNEAQ (reference sequence). V lost 8 bases, J lost 9 bases, and 17 bases lay in between. The CDR3 runs to 14 residues. The CDR3 bases are TGTGCCAGCCGGGCGTGGGGGGCCGGTTCACCCCTCCACTTT. Translation: CASRAWGAGSPLHF. The variable domain in full, with the rest retrieved from reference TRBV7-9 and TRBJ1-6, is DTGVSQNPRHKITKRGQNVTFRCDPISEHNRLYWYRQTLGQGPEFLTYFQNEAQLEKSRLLSDRFSAERPKGSFSTLEIQRTEQGDSAMYLCASRAWGAGSPLHFGNGTRLTVT.

The chain employs TRBV6-4 and TRBJ2-1; the D is unclear. CDR1 and CDR2 (germline): MRHNA, SNTAGT. The germline V and J ends were trimmed by 2 bases and 6 bases, with 8 bases remaining between them. The CDR3 is made up of 13 amino acids. CDR3 coding DNA: TGTGCCAGCAGTGACGGGTTAGGCAATGAGCAGTTCTTC. This translates into CASSDGLGNEQFF.